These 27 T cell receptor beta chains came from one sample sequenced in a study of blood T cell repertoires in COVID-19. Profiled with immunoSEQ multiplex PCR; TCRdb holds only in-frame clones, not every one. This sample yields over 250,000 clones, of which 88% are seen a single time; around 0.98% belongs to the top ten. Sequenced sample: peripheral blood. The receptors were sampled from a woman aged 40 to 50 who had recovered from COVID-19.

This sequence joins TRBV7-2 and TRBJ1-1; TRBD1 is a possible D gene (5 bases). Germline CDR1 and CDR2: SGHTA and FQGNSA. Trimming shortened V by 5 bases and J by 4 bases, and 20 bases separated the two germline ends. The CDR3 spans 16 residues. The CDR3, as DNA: TGTGCCAGCAGCCCACTTCTGGGGGGTAGGGGCACTGAAGCTTTCTTT. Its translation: CASSPLLGGRGTEAFF.

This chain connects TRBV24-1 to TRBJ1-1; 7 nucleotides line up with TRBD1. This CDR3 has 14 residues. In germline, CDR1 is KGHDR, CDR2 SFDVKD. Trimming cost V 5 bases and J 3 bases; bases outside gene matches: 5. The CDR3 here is CATSGGRGDTEAFF. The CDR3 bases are TGTGCCACCAGTGGGGGCAGGGGGGACACTGAAGCTTTCTTT.

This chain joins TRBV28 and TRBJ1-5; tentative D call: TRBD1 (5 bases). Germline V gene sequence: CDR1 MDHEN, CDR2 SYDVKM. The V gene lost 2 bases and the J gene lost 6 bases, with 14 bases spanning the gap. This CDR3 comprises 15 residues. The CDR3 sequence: CASSLRQPGPQPQHF. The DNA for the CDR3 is TGTGCCAGCAGTTTAAGACAGCCCGGACCTCAGCCCCAGCATTTT.

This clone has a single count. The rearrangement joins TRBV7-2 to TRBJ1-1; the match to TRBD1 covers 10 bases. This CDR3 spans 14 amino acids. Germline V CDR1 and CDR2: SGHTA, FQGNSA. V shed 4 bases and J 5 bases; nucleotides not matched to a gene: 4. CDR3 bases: TGTGCCAGCAGCTCGGACAGGGGGTGGACTGAAGCTTTCTTT. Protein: CASSSDRGWTEAFF. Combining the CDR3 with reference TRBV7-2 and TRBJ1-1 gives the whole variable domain GAGVSQSPSNKVTEKGKDVELRCDPISGHTALYWYRQSLGQGLEFLIYFQGNSAPDKSGLPSDRFSAERTGGSVSTLTIQRTQQEDSAVYLCASSSDRGWTEAFFGQGTRLTVV.

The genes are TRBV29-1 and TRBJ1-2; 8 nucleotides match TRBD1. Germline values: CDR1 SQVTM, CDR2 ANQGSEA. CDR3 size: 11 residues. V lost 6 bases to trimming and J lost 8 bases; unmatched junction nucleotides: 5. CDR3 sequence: CSVGQGEGYTF. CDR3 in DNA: TGCAGCGTCGGACAGGGAGAAGGCTACACCTTC.

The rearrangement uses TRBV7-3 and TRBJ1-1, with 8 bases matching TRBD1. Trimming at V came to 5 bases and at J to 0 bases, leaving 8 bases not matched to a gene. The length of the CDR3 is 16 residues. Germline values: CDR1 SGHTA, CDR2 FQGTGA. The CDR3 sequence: CASSKGTGPLNTEAFF. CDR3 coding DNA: TGTGCCAGCAGCAAGGGGACAGGACCTTTGAACACTGAAGCTTTCTTT.

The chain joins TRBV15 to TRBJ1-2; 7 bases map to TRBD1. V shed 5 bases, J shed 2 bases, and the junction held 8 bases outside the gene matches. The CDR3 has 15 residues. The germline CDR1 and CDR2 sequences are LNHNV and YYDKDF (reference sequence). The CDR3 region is CATSWGDRVNYGYTF. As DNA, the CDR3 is TGTGCCACCAGCTGGGGAGACAGGGTAAACTATGGCTACACCTTC.

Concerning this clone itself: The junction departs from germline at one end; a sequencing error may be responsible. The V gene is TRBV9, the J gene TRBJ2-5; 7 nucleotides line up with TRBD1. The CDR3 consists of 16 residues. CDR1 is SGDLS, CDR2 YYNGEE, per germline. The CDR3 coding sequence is TGTGCCAGCAGCGTAGCTTTGGGGACAGTAAGAGAGGCCCAGTACTTC. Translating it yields CASSVALGTVREAQYF.

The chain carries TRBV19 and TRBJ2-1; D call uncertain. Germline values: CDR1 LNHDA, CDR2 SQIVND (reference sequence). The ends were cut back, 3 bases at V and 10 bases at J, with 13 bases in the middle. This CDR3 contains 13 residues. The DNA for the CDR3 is TGTGCCAGTAGTATGGCCTTTGGCTTGGAGCAGTTCTTC. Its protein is CASSMAFGLEQFF. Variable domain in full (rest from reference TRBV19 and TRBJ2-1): DGGITQSPKYLFRKEGQNVTLSCEQNLNHDAMYWYRQDPGQGLRLIYYSQIVNDFQKGDIAEGYSVSREKKESFPLTVTSAQKNPTAFYLCASSMAFGLEQFFGPGTRLTVL.

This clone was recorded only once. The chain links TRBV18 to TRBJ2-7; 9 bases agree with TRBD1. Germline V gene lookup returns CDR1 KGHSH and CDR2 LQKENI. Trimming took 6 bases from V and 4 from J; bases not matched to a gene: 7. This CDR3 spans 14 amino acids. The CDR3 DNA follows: TGTGCCAGCTCCCGGGACAGGGTCTCTTACGAGCAGTACTTC. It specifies CASSRDRVSYEQYF.

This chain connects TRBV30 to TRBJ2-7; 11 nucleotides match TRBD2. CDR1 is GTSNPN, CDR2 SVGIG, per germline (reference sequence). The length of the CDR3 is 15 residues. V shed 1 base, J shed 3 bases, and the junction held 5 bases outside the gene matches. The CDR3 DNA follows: TGTGCCTGGAGTGAGACCGGGACTAGCGGCTACGAGCAGTACTTC. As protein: CAWSETGTSGYEQYF.

CDR3 in DNA: TGCGCCAGCAGCCAAGATCTGGGAGCTAACTATGGCTACACCTTC. Amino acid sequence: CASSQDLGANYGYTF. This sequence joins TRBV4-3 and TRBJ1-2; no firm D call. The V gene lost 0 bases and the J gene lost 0 bases, with 8 bases spanning the gap. CDR3 length equals 15 residues. Per germline, CDR1 LGHNA and CDR2 YSLEER.

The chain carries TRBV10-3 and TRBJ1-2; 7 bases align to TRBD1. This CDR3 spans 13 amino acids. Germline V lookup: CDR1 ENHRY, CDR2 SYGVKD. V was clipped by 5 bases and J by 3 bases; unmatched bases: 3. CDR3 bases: TGTGCCATCAGTTACAGGGGTTACTATGGCTACACCTTC. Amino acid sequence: CAISYRGYYGYTF.

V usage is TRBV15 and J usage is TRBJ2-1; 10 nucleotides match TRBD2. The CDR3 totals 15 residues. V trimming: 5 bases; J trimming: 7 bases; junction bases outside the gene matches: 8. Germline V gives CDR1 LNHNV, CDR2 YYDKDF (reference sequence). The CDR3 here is CATSPASGRRNEQFF. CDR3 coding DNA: TGTGCCACCAGCCCCGCTAGCGGGAGAAGGAATGAGCAGTTCTTC.

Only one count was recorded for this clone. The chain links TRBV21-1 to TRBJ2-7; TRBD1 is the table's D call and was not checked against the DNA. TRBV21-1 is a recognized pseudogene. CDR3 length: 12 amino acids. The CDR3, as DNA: TGTGCCAGCAGCAAAGGAGGGACAGAGCAGGACGTC. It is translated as CASSKGGTEQDV.

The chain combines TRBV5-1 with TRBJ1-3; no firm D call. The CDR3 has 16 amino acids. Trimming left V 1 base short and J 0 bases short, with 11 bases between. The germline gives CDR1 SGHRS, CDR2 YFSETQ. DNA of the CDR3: TGCGCCAGCAGCTTGACGGCGGCGAGCTCTGGAAACACCATATATTTT. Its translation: CASSLTAASSGNTIYF.

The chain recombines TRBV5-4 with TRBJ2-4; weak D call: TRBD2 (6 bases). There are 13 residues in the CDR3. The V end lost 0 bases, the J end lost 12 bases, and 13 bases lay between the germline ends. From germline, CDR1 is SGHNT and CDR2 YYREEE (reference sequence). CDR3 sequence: CASSLAGTQGQYF. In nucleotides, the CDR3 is TGTGCCAGCAGCTTGGCGGGGACTCAGGGTCAGTACTTC.

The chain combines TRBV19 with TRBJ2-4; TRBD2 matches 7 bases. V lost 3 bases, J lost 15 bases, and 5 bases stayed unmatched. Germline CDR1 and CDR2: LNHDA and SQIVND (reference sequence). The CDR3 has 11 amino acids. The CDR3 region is CASSMGDYGYF. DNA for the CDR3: TGTGCCAGTAGTATGGGGGACTATGGGTACTTC.

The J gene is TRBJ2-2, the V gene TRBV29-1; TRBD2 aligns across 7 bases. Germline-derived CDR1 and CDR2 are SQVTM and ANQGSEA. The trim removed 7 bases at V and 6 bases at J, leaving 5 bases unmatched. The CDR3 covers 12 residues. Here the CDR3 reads CSAPGGAGELFF. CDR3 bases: TGCAGCGCACCTGGGGGGGCCGGGGAGCTGTTTTTT.

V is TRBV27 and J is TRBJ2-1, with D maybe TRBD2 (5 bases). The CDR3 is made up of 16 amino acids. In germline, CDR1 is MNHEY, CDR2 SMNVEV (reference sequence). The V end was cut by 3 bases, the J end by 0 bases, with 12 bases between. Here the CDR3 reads CASSLVSGLSYNEQFF. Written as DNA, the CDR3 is TGTGCCAGCAGTTTGGTCAGCGGCCTCTCCTACAATGAGCAGTTCTTC.

The CDR3 loop reads CASSLGRTGGPGETQYF. DNA of the CDR3: TGTGCCAGCAGCTTGGGGAGGACGGGAGGGCCGGGGGAGACCCAGTACTTC. The genes are TRBV5-4 and TRBJ2-5; the match to TRBD2 covers 8 bases. Germline CDR1 is SGHNT and CDR2 is YYREEE (reference sequence). After removal of 0 bases from V and 5 bases from J, the junction contained 12 bases not matched to a gene. This CDR3 has 17 amino acids. Full variable domain (outside the CDR3, taken from reference TRBV5-4 and TRBJ2-5): ETGVTQSPTHLIKTRGQQVTLRCSSQSGHNTVSWYQQALGQGPQFIFQYYREEENGRGNFPPRFSGLQFPNYSSELNVNALELDDSALYLCASSLGRTGGPGETQYFGPGTRLLVL.

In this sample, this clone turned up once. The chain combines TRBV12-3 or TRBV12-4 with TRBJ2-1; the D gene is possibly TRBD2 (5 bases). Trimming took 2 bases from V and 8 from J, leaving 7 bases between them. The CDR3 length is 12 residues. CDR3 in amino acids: CASSLPGYEQFF. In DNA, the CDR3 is TGTGCCAGCAGTTTACCGGGGTATGAGCAGTTCTTC.

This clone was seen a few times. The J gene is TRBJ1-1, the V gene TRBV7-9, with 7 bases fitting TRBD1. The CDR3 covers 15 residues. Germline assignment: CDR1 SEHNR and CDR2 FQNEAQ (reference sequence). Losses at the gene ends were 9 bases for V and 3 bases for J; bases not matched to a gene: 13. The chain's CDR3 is CASQAGGPGDTEAFF. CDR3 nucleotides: TGTGCCAGTCAAGCAGGGGGTCCCGGGGACACTGAAGCTTTCTTT.

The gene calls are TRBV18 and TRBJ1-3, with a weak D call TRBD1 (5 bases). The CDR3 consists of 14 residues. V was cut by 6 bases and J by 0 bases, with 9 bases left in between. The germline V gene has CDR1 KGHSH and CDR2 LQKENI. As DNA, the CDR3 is TGTGCCAGCTCCCCGACAGTCTCTGGAAACACCATATATTTT. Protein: CASSPTVSGNTIYF.

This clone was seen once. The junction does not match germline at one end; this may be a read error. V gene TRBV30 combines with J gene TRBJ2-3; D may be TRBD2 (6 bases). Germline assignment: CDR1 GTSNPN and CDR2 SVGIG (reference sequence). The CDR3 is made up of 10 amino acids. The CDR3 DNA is TGTGCCTGGAGGGCGGGGACCATCCTTTTT. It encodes CAWRAGTILF. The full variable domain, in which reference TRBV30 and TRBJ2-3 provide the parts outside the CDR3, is SQTIHQWPATLVQPVGSPLSLECTVEGTSNPNLYWYRQAAGRGLQLLFYSVGIGQISSEVPQNLSASRPQDRQFILSSKKLLLSDSGFYLCAWRAGTILFGPGTRLTVL.

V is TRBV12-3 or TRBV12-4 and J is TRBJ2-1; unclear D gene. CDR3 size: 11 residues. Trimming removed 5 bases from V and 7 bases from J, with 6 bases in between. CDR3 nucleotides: TGTGCCAGCAGTGACAATAATGAGCAGTTCTTC. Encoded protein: CASSDNNEQFF.

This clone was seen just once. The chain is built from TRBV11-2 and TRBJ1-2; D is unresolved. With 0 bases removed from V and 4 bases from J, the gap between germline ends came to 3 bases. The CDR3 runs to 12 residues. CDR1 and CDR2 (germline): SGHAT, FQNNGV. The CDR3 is CASSLDLYGYTF. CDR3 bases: TGTGCCAGCAGCTTAGATCTCTATGGCTACACCTTC.